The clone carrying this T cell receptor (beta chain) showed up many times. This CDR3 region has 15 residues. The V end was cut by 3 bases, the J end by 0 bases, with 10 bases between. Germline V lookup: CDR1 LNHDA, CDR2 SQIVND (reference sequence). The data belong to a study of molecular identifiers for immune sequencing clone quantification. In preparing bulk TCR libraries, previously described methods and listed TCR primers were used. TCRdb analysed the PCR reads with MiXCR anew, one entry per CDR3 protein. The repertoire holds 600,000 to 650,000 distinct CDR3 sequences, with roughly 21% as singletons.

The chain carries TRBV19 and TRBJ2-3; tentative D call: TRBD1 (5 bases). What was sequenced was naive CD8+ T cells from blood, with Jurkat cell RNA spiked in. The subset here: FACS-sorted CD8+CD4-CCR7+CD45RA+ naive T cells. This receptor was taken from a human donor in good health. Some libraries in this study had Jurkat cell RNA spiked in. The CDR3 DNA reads TGTGCCAGTAGTATTTCAGGGTATAGCACAGATACGCAGTATTTT. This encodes CASSISGYSTDTQYF.